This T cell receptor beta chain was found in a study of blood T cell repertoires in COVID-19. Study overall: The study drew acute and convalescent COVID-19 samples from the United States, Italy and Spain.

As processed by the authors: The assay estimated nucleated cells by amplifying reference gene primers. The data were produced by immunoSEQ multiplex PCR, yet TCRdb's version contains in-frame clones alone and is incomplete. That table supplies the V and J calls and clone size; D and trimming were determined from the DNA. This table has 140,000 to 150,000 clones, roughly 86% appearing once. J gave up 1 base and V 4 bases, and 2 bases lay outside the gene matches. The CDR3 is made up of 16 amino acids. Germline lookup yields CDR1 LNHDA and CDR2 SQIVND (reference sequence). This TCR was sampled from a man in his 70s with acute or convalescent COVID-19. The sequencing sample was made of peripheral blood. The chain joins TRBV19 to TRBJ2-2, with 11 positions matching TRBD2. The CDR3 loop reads CASSTGTSGNTGELFF. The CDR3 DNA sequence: TGTGCCAGTAGTACGGGGACTAGCGGGAACACCGGGGAGCTGTTTTTT.